This T cell receptor (beta chain) appears in the sequencing data of a study of response to subunit inactivated influenza vaccine. Whole-study findings and limits: New T cells are recruited in small numbers by each seasonal influenza vaccination, according to the authors' suggestion.

This clonotype was counted many times. The antigen is not known. The CDR3 extends over 16 amino acids. Trimming pared 2 bases from V and 0 bases from J, leaving 8 bases between. Germline loops: CDR1 LGHDT, CDR2 YNNKEL (reference sequence). MiXCR, applied by TCRdb to the RT-PCR reads, yields one record per CDR3 protein. Of 150,000 or so distinct CDR3 sequences listed, about 10% are singletons. The material sequenced was CD8+ T cells sorted from PBMCs, taken less than 30 months after vaccination. This sequence originates from a man between 50 and 69 years old who received an inactivated influenza vaccine. The rearrangement joins TRBV3-1 to TRBJ1-6, with no clear D. CDR3 nucleotide sequence: TGTGCCAGCAGCCAATGGGAGAGCTCCTATAATTCACCCCTCCACTTT. It translates to CASSQWESSYNSPLHF.